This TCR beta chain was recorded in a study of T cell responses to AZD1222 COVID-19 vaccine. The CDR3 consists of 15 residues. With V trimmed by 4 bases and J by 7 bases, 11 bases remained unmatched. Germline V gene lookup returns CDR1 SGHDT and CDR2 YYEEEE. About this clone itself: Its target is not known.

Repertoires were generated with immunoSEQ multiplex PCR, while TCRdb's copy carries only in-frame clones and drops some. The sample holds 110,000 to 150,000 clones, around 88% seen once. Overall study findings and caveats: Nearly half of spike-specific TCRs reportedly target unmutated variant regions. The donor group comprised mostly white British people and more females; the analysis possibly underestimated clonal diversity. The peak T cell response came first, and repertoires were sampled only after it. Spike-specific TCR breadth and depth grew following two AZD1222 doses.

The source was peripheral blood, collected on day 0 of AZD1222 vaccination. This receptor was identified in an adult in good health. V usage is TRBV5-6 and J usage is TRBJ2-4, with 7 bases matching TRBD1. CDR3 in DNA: TGTGCCAGCAGCCTAACGACAGGGTGGTCGAACATTCAGTACTTC. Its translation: CASSLTTGWSNIQYF.